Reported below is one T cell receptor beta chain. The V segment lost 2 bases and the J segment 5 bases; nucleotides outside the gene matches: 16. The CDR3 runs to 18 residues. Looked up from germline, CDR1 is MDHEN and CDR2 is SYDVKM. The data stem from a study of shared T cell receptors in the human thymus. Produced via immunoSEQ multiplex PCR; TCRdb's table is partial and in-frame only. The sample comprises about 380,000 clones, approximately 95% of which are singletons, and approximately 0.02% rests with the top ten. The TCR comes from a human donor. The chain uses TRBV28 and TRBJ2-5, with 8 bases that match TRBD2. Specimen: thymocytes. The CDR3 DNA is TGTGCCAGCAGTTTAGGGGTTTCTTTGCGGGAGGCCGGGGAGACCCAGTACTTC. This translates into CASSLGVSLREAGETQYF.